The clone carrying this T cell receptor beta chain was observed a handful of times. Antigen specificity is unknown. The sample is drawn from a study of T cells in Graves' hyperthyroidism and ophthalmopathy. V was trimmed by 1 base and J by 5 bases, leaving 11 bases between them. From germline, CDR1 is SEHNR and CDR2 FQNEAQ (reference sequence). The CDR3 is 14 amino acids. Regarding the study as a whole: Ophthalmopathy onset followed model prediction by a median approximately seven months.

A roughly 9.1 ml volume of fresh peripheral blood provided the PBMCs. RNA transcripts were the template for amplifying TCR beta CDR3 regions. TCR CDR3 underwent first-round RT-PCR with the HTBI primer set. TCRdb ran MiXCR on the multiplex PCR reads and lists one entry per CDR3 protein. Here the sample spans about 340,000 distinct CDR3 sequences, roughly 23% being singletons. The sample consisted of blood. The chain joins TRBV7-9 to TRBJ1-1; D is unresolved. The TCR originated in a woman between 50 and 59 years old with Graves' hyperthyroidism. CDR3 protein: CASSLGQLFTEAFF. The CDR3 coding sequence is TGTGCCAGCAGCTTAGGGCAGCTTTTTACTGAAGCTTTCTTT.